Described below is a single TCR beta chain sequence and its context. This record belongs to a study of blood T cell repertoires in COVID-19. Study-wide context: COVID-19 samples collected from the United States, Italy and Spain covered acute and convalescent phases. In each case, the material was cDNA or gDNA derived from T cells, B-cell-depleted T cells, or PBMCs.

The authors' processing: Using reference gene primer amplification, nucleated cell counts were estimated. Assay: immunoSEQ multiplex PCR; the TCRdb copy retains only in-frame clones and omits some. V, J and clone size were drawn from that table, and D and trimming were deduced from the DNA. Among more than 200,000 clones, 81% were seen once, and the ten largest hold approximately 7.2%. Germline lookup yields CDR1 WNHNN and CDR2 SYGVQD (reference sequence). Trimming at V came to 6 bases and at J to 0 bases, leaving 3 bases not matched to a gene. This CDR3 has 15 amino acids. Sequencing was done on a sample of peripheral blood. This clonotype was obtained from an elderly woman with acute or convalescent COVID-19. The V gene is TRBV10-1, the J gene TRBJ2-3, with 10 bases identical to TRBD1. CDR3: CASSGGQGSTDTQYF. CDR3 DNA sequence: TGCGCCAGCAGCGGGGGACAGGGGAGCACAGATACGCAGTATTTT.